These T cell receptor beta chains were read from a single sample in a study of T-cell reconstitution after alpha-beta-depleted transplantation in children. TCRdb re-derived calls from the PCR reads in MiXCR, one entry per CDR3 protein. This sample has nearly 400,000 distinct CDR3 sequences, with roughly 22% found just once. The starting material was PBMCs from the stem cell graft donor, obtained from the stem cell graft. The receptors come from a human donor who donated a stem cell graft to a child with acute myeloid leukemia. CDR3s include the opening cysteine and the closing phenylalanine or tryptophan. A D gene is named only where the DNA matches it firmly. For some rows the clone size is stated as once, few or many, or as a class when expanded; others skip it.

j_call | clone_size | v_call | d_call | cdr3_aa | cdr3_nt
TRBJ1-5 | NA | TRBV28 | NA | CASSSPGQPQHF | TGTGCCAGCAGTTCGCCGGGGCAGCCCCAGCATTTT
TRBJ2-1 | NA | TRBV13 | TRBD2 | CASSVAGELYNEQFF | TGTGCCAGCAGCGTAGCGGGAGAGCTATACAATGAGCAGTTCTTC
TRBJ2-7 | NA | TRBV2 | NA | CASSERPF | TGTGCCAGCAGCGAGAGACCTTTC
TRBJ2-3 | NA | TRBV2 | NA | CASSYFSSTDTQYF | TGTGCCAGCAGTTATTTCAGTTCTACAGATACGCAGTATTTT
TRBJ2-6 | NA | TRBV5-1 | NA | CASSLGSGQLWANVLTF | TGCGCCAGCAGCTTGGGTTCTGGGCAGCTCTGGGCCAACGTCCTGACTTTC
TRBJ1-3 | NA | TRBV12-3/TRBV12-4 | NA | CASGLGAGNTIYF | TGTGCCAGCGGACTAGGCGCTGGAAACACCATATATTTT
TRBJ2-3 | many | TRBV29-1 | TRBD2 | CSAAPGTSNTDTQYF | TGCAGCGCGGCGCCGGGGACTAGCAACACAGATACGCAGTATTTT
TRBJ2-7 | many | TRBV5-1 | TRBD1 | CASSQGTGHSYEQYF | TGCGCCAGCAGCCAGGGGACAGGACACTCCTACGAGCAGTACTTC
TRBJ2-7 | NA | TRBV20-1 | NA | CSARDLRGELYEQYF | TGCAGTGCTAGAGATTTAAGAGGGGAACTTTACGAGCAGTACTTC
TRBJ2-2 | few | TRBV10-3 | TRBD2 | CAISEPRLAGGNTGELFF | TGTGCCATCAGTGAGCCTCGACTAGCGGGCGGAAACACCGGGGAGCTGTTTTTT
TRBJ2-1 | few | TRBV20-1 | TRBD2 | CSARGAGRAGLNEQFF | TGCAGTGCTAGAGGGGCCGGGAGGGCTGGTTTGAATGAGCAGTTCTTC
TRBJ2-2 | NA | TRBV12-3/TRBV12-4 | TRBD2 | CASIRGLAGHTGELFF | TGTGCCAGCATCCGTGGACTAGCGGGACACACCGGGGAGCTGTTTTTT
TRBJ2-4 | NA | TRBV20-1 | NA | CSAILSLAKNIQYF | TGCAGTGCTATATTGTCCCTAGCCAAAAACATTCAGTACTTC
TRBJ2-7 | NA | TRBV12-3/TRBV12-4 | NA | CASSRAQVREQYF | TGTGCCAGCAGTCGTGCCCAGGTGAGGGAGCAGTACTTC
TRBJ2-7 | many | TRBV20-1 | NA | CSAKQGAHEQYF | TGCAGTGCTAAGCAGGGTGCCCACGAGCAGTACTTC
TRBJ1-5 | few | TRBV12-3/TRBV12-4 | NA | CASSLQGGKPQHF | TGTGCCAGCAGTTTACAGGGAGGGAAGCCCCAGCATTTT
TRBJ1-3 | NA | TRBV6-2/TRBV6-3 | NA | CASSYSSAGTDAPLSGNTIYF | TGTGCCAGCAGTTACTCGTCTGCGGGTACCGACGCACCACTCTCTGGAAACACCATATATTTT
TRBJ2-1 | few | TRBV24-1 | TRBD2 | CATSDVRLAGGNEQFF | TGTGCCACCAGTGATGTCCGACTAGCGGGAGGCAATGAGCAGTTCTTC
TRBJ2-7 | NA | TRBV5-1 | NA | CASSLAASGSLAYEQYF | TGCGCCAGCAGCTTGGCAGCTTCAGGGTCCCTTGCCTACGAGCAGTACTTC
TRBJ1-1 | NA | TRBV29-1 | TRBD1 | CSVGDRAGVTEAFF | TGCAGCGTCGGAGACAGGGCTGGGGTGACTGAAGCTTTCTTT
TRBJ2-2 | many | TRBV19 | TRBD2 | CASSIPKRDPTGELFF | TGTGCCAGTAGTATACCGAAGCGGGACCCCACCGGGGAGCTGTTTTTT
TRBJ2-1 | few | TRBV6-5 | NA | CASTGWSSYNEQFF | TGTGCCAGCACCGGCTGGAGCTCCTACAATGAGCAGTTCTTC
TRBJ1-1 | NA | TRBV4-1 | NA | CASSQGRGGDTEAFF | TGCGCCAGCAGCCAAGGAAGGGGTGGGGACACTGAAGCTTTCTTT
TRBJ2-1 | few | TRBV10-3 | TRBD2 | CAISLIAGEGNEQFF | TGTGCCATCAGCTTAATAGCGGGAGAGGGCAATGAGCAGTTCTTC
TRBJ1-4 | NA | TRBV9 | NA | CASSVGLGGEKLFF | TGTGCCAGCAGCGTAGGTTTAGGGGGTGAAAAACTGTTTTTT
TRBJ2-3 | few | TRBV28 | NA | CASSQSGTQGTTDTQYF | TGTGCCAGCAGTCAATCCGGGACCCAGGGGACCACAGATACGCAGTATTTT
TRBJ2-7 | many | TRBV6-2/TRBV6-3 | NA | CASSYPPYYEQYF | TGTGCCAGCAGTTACCCCCCCTACTACGAGCAGTACTTC
TRBJ2-7 | many | TRBV15 | TRBD1 | CATSRDLDRSYEQYF | TGTGCCACCAGCAGAGATTTGGACAGGTCCTACGAGCAGTACTTC
TRBJ2-7 | many | TRBV4-2 | NA | CASSSSVSYEQYF | TGTGCCAGCAGCTCTAGCGTATCCTACGAGCAGTACTTC
TRBJ2-1 | NA | TRBV12-3/TRBV12-4 | TRBD2 | CASSLQLAGGPDEQFF | TGTGCCAGCAGTTTGCAACTAGCGGGAGGGCCCGATGAGCAGTTCTTC
TRBJ2-3 | NA | TRBV7-2 | NA | CASSSPEDSYITDTQYF | TGTGCCAGCAGCTCGCCGGAGGACAGCTATATCACAGATACGCAGTATTTT
TRBJ2-7 | NA | TRBV7-2 | TRBD1 | CASSFRGQSYEQYF | TGTGCCAGCAGCTTCAGGGGACAGTCCTACGAGCAGTACTTC
TRBJ2-3 | few | TRBV20-1 | TRBD1 | CSATGQGPDTQYF | TGCAGTGCTACCGGACAGGGCCCAGATACGCAGTATTTT
TRBJ2-1 | NA | TRBV20-1 | NA | CSARDARGSYNEQFF | TGCAGTGCTAGAGATGCGAGAGGCTCCTACAATGAGCAGTTCTTC
TRBJ1-3 | NA | TRBV4-1 | NA | CASSQGSGHRSGNTIYF | TGCGCCAGCAGCCAAGGTTCCGGACATCGATCTGGAAACACCATATATTTT
TRBJ2-3 | many | TRBV11-2 | NA | CASSLGYSDTQYF | TGTGCCAGCAGCCTAGGATACTCGGATACGCAGTATTTT
TRBJ2-5 | NA | TRBV28 | TRBD2 | CASSPAGVETQYF | TGTGCCAGCAGCCCAGCGGGAGTAGAGACCCAGTACTTC
TRBJ2-1 | NA | TRBV11-1 | TRBD2 | CASSLRVGLAGVYNEQFF | TGTGCCAGCAGCTTACGTGTAGGCCTAGCGGGAGTCTACAATGAGCAGTTCTTC
TRBJ2-7 | few | TRBV6-1 | TRBD2 | CASSPSGSYPYEQYF | TGTGCCAGCAGCCCGAGCGGGAGTTACCCCTACGAGCAGTACTTC
TRBJ1-1 | NA | TRBV20-1 | NA | CSVSGTLGVLINTEAFF | TGCAGTGTAAGCGGGACCCTGGGGGTTCTTATAAACACTGAAGCTTTCTTT
TRBJ1-6 | many | TRBV3-1 | TRBD1 | CASSQAQGANNSPLHF | TGTGCCAGCAGCCAAGCACAGGGGGCGAATAATTCACCCCTCCACTTT
TRBJ2-3 | NA | TRBV4-3 | TRBD2 | CASSQGHAGGRTDTQYF | TGCGCCAGCAGCCAAGGACATGCGGGAGGAAGGACAGATACGCAGTATTTT
TRBJ1-2 | many | TRBV7-2 | TRBD1 | CASSASGGYGYTF | TGTGCCAGCAGCGCCTCAGGGGGCTATGGCTACACCTTC
TRBJ2-5 | NA | TRBV20-1 | TRBD2 | CSARLAGGRGETQYF | TGCAGTGCTCGACTAGCGGGAGGTCGAGGGGAGACCCAGTACTTC
TRBJ2-1 | NA | TRBV28 | TRBD2 | CASRSGLSSYNEQFF | TGTGCCAGCAGATCGGGACTAAGCTCCTACAATGAGCAGTTCTTC
TRBJ1-1 | many | TRBV6-2/TRBV6-3 | NA | CASSYRSPNTEAFF | TGTGCCAGCAGTTACCGGTCTCCGAACACTGAAGCTTTCTTT